This is a list of T cell receptor beta chains from one sample in a study of CD8+ T cells in alopecia areata. Sequenced by immunoSEQ multiplex PCR; TCRdb stores in-frame clones only, minus some. Of fewer than 200,000 clones listed, less than 70% are singletons. Sequencing used CD4+ T cells sorted from blood, obtained at week 24, from a patient treated with tofacitinib. These receptors came from a human donor with alopecia areata. Each CDR3 is given with its conserved first and last residue. D genes are given only for firm matches. Part of the rows lack a size; the others show once, few, many or a class for expanded clones.

NA | NA | TRBJ2-5 | TRBV6-1 | 12 | CASSPSEETQYF | TGTGCCAGCAGTCCTAGCGAAGAGACCCAGTACTTC
NA | NA | TRBJ2-3 | TRBV29-1 | 14 | CSVAFGVRTDTQYF | TGCAGCGTTGCCTTCGGGGTGAGAACAGATACGCAGTATTTT
NA | NA | TRBJ2-5 | TRBV7-9 | 10 | CASSRETQYF | TGTGCCAGCAGTCGGGAGACCCAGTACTTC
NA | NA | TRBJ1-2 | TRBV30 | 14 | CAWRTSGVDYGYTF | TGTGCCTGGAGGACCTCCGGAGTGGACTATGGCTACACCTTC
NA | NA | TRBJ2-3 | TRBV6-5 | 13 | CASSYPGSDTQYF | TGTGCCAGCAGTTACCCCGGCTCAGATACGCAGTATTTT
TRBD1 | few | TRBJ2-7 | TRBV10-3 | 15 | CAIMSGGDNNYEQYF | TGTGCCATCATGTCAGGGGGCGATAACAACTACGAGCAGTACTTC
NA | once | TRBJ2-3 | TRBV2 | 12 | CASSEAVDTQYF | TGTGCCAGCAGTGAAGCGGTTGATACGCAGTATTTT
NA | NA | TRBJ1-1 | TRBV15 | 14 | CATSRNALNTEAFF | TGTGCCACCAGCAGGAACGCCCTGAACACTGAAGCTTTCTTT
NA | NA | TRBJ2-7 | TRBV4-3 | 15 | CASSQAQGTTYEQYF | TGCGCCAGCAGCCAAGCCCAGGGGACCACCTACGAGCAGTACTTC
NA | few | TRBJ1-2 | TRBV28 | 12 | CASTDPVDGYTF | TGTGCCAGCACCGACCCGGTGGATGGCTACACCTTC
NA | NA | TRBJ2-7 | TRBV30 | 14 | CAWSVPKGLYEQYF | TGTGCCTGGAGTGTCCCGAAAGGGCTCTACGAGCAGTACTTC
TRBD2 | NA | TRBJ2-5 | TRBV11-2 | 15 | CASSDLAGPLETQYF | TGTGCCAGCAGCGACCTAGCGGGGCCGCTGGAGACCCAGTACTTC
NA | NA | TRBJ2-3 | TRBV5-6 | 15 | CASSGTGTSTDTQYF | TGTGCCAGCAGCGGTACAGGAACTAGCACAGATACGCAGTATTTT
NA | NA | TRBJ1-3 | TRBV29-1 | 13 | CSASGGGRNTIYF | TGCAGCGCCTCCGGGGGGGGAAGAAACACCATATATTTT
TRBD1 | NA | TRBJ2-7 | TRBV6-1 | 15 | CASSEPTGYSYEQYF | TGTGCCAGCAGTGAACCGACAGGGTACTCCTACGAGCAGTACTTC
NA | NA | TRBJ1-2 | TRBV10-3 | 14 | CAISESASNYGYTF | TGTGCCATCAGTGAGTCGGCCAGCAACTATGGCTACACCTTC